What follows are 3 T cell receptor beta chains derived from one specimen sequenced in a study of blood T cell repertoires in COVID-19. The protocol was immunoSEQ multiplex PCR, while the TCRdb copy is restricted to in-frame clones and leaves out a portion. The table has approximately 240,000 clones, 80% to 95% seen once. Sequences were obtained from PBMCs or T cells enriched from blood (not recorded which). The source of these receptors is a woman between 18 and 29 years old who had recovered from COVID-19.

This clone was counted between two and nine times. The V and J genes are TRBV4-1 and TRBJ1-1; maybe TRBD1 (5 bases). CDR1 and CDR2 from the germline V gene are MGHRA and YSYEKL. The germline V and J ends were trimmed by 1 base and 4 bases, with 13 bases remaining between them. This CDR3 spans 15 amino acids. Here the CDR3 reads CASSQGLRGGTEAFF. The CDR3 nucleotides are TGCGCCAGCAGCCAAGGTTTGCGGGGGGGCACTGAAGCTTTCTTT.

J is TRBJ1-3 and V is TRBV7-9, with a tentative D call TRBD1 (6 bases). Germline V gene lookup returns CDR1 SEHNR and CDR2 FQNEAQ (reference sequence). The CDR3 is 12 residues long. V shed 10 bases and J shed 5 bases, with 12 bases lying between them. The CDR3 DNA follows: TGTGCCACCCAGACAGGTCGAAACACCATATATTTT. This encodes CATQTGRNTIYF.

This chain connects TRBV28 to TRBJ2-5, with D perhaps matching TRBD1 (6 bases). CDR3 length equals 14 residues. CDR1 and CDR2 from the germline V gene are MDHEN and SYDVKM. Trimming removed 5 bases from V and 2 bases from J, with 12 bases in between. The CDR3 loop is CASSPRTVQETQYF. The CDR3 DNA sequence: TGTGCCAGCAGTCCTAGGACAGTGCAAGAGACCCAGTACTTC. The full variable domain, with the rest looked up from reference TRBV28 and TRBJ2-5, is DVKVTQSSRYLVKRTGEKVFLECVQDMDHENMFWYRQDPGLGLRLIYFSYDVKMKEKGDIPEGYSVSREKKERFSLILESASTNQTSMYLCASSPRTVQETQYFGPGTRLLVL.